This passage covers 9 T cell receptor beta chains from one sample sequenced in a study of shared clonotypes between healthy human individuals. The protocol was immunoSEQ multiplex PCR, while the TCRdb copy is restricted to in-frame clones and leaves out a portion. Found here are some 900,000 clones, over 75% of them singletons; the top ten hold roughly 1.5%. Sequencing used memory CD4+ T cells sorted from blood. Subset described: CD45RA-negative fraction. The receptors originated from a man between 18 and 29 years old in good health.

The chain combines TRBV28 with TRBJ2-7, with D perhaps given as TRBD1 or TRBD2 (6 bases each). V lost 4 bases and J lost 6, with 13 bases in between. The CDR3 covers 13 residues. Germline loops: CDR1 MDHEN, CDR2 SYDVKM. CDR3 sequence: CASSSRRGGEQYF. CDR3 DNA sequence: TGTGCCAGCAGTTCTCGCAGGGGAGGCGAGCAGTACTTC.

The V and J genes are TRBV7-2 and TRBJ2-1; 7 bases are a match to TRBD2. Per the germline V gene, CDR1 is SGHTA and CDR2 is FQGNSA. The trim removed 0 bases at V and 1 base at J, leaving 3 bases unmatched. CDR3 length equals 16 residues. The CDR3 protein is CASSLASGASYNEQFF. The CDR3 DNA reads TGTGCCAGCAGCTTAGCCAGCGGGGCATCCTACAATGAGCAGTTCTTC.

The chain links TRBV18 to TRBJ1-2; 11 nucleotides agree with TRBD1. The CDR3 runs 14 residues. The germline V gene encodes CDR1 KGHSH and CDR2 LQKENI. V was pared by 2 bases and J by 7 bases, with 3 bases of the junction left unmatched. The CDR3 sequence is CASSPIGQGAGYTF. The CDR3 bases are TGTGCCAGCTCACCAATAGGACAGGGGGCTGGCTACACCTTC.

V is TRBV28 and J is TRBJ2-7; D is perhaps TRBD2 (5 bases). V was pared by 2 bases and J by 5 bases, with 13 bases between. CDR3 length equals 14 residues. CDR1 is MDHEN and CDR2 is SYDVKM in the germline V gene. CDR3 sequence: CASSLQTSSHEQYF. For the CDR3, the DNA is TGTGCCAGCAGTTTACAAACTAGTAGCCACGAGCAGTACTTC.

This clone was seen once. The chain carries TRBV25-1 and TRBJ1-6, with D maybe TRBD1 (5 bases). This CDR3 is built from 14 residues. Germline loops: CDR1 MGHDK, CDR2 SYGVNS. Trimming cost V 4 bases and J 13 bases, with 17 bases left between them. DNA for the CDR3: TGTGCCAGCAGTGGGGCGTGGGGGGTCGGGCCCCTCCACTTT. It codes for CASSGAWGVGPLHF.

On this clone: This may be a read error: a much more frequent sequence differs by one nucleotide. This chain joins TRBV7-5 and TRBJ2-7; the DNA was not used to check the table's D call, TRBD1. TRBV7-5 is annotated as a pseudogene. The CDR3 extends over 14 amino acids. The CDR3 DNA follows: TGTGCCAGAAGCTTAATCAGTTTCTCCTGCGAGCAGTACTTC. It is translated as CARSLISFSCEQYF.

This clone was detected once. This chain uses TRBV10-1 with TRBJ2-2, with 7 positions matching TRBD1. The CDR3 covers 14 residues. Trimming at V came to 4 bases and at J to 6 bases, leaving 5 bases not matched to a gene. Germline CDR1 and CDR2: WNHNN and SYGVQD (reference sequence). The CDR3 DNA is TGCGCCAGCAGTGGACGACAGGGAGCCGGGGAGCTGTTTTTT. The encoded protein is CASSGRQGAGELFF.

This chain uses TRBV7-2 with TRBJ1-2; a weak D match, TRBD1 (6 bases). CDR1 is SGHTA, CDR2 FQGNSA, per germline. The V gene lost 5 bases and the J gene lost 8 bases, with 24 bases spanning the gap. The CDR3 spans 16 residues. The DNA for the CDR3 is TGTGCCAGCAGCCCCGGGTGGGGGCAGGATCAATACGGCTACACCTTC. Protein product: CASSPGWGQDQYGYTF. Looking up the rest from reference TRBV7-2 and TRBJ1-2 gives the full variable domain: GAGVSQSPSNKVTEKGKDVELRCDPISGHTALYWYRQSLGQGLEFLIYFQGNSAPDKSGLPSDRFSAERTGGSVSTLTIQRTQQEDSAVYLCASSPGWGQDQYGYTFGSGTRLTVV.

The V call is TRBV6-6, the J call TRBJ2-1, with TRBD2 matching 9 bases. Germline V gene lookup returns CDR1 MNHNY and CDR2 SVGAGI (reference sequence). Unmatched junction bases numbered 9, after V lost 6 bases and J lost 6 bases. The CDR3 has 15 residues. The CDR3 is CASRYTGTSINEQFF. Written as DNA, the CDR3 is TGTGCCAGCAGATACACCGGGACTAGCATCAATGAGCAGTTCTTC.